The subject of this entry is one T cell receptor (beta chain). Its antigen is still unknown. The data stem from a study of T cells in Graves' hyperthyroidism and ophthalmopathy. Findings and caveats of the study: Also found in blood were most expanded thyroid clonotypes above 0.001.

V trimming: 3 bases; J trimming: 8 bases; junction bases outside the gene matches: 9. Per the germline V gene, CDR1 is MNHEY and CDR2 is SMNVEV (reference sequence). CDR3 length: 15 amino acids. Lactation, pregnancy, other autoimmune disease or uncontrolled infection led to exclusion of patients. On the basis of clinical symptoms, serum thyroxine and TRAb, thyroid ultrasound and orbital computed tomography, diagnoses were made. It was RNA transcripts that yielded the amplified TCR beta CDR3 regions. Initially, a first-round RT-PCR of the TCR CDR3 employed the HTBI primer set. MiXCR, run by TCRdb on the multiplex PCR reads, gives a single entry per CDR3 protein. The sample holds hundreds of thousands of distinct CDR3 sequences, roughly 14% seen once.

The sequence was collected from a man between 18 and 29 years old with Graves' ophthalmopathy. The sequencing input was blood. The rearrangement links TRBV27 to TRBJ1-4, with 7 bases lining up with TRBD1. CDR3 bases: TGTGCCAGCAGTTTGTCTTACAGGGGAGGCGAAAAACTGTTTTTT. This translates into CASSLSYRGGEKLFF.